This T cell receptor (beta chain) stems from a study of monozygotic twins with inflammatory bowel disease. Study-wide findings and caveats: IBD-affected twins scored below their healthy co-twins in TCRbeta diversity (inverse Simpson).

Points on this clonotype: Its antigen is unknown.

The CDR3 consists of 14 residues. TCRdb processed the 5' RACE reads again and assigns one entry to each CDR3 protein, with no DNA. This sample's table has fewer than 550,000 distinct CDR3 sequences. The sequencing input was blood. This clonotype was obtained from a human donor with ulcerative colitis or Crohn's disease, or a healthy co-twin of an affected twin (not recorded which). This rearrangement joins TRBV5-3 to TRBJ1-5; the D call of TRBD1 rests on TCRdb alone, since no DNA is present to check it. TRBV5-3 is identified as an open reading frame with a role that is uncertain. CDR3: CARSPRRVSQPQHF.